What follows is one T cell receptor (beta chain) and its context. Its antigen is not identified. These data originate in a study of siplizumab effects on memory and regulatory T cells. Study-level points and caveats: Alloreactive sequences traceable to unstimulated CD4+ memory cells declined significantly under siplizumab.

The CDR3 is 13 residues long. J gave up 6 bases and V 1 base, and 3 bases lay outside the gene matches. Per the germline V gene, CDR1 is SGHNT and CDR2 is YYREEE (reference sequence). Assay: immunoSEQ multiplex PCR; the TCRdb copy retains only in-frame clones and omits some. The sample consists of approximately 82,000 clones, 80% to 90% of them appearing once. The TCR originated in a human donor in good health. The chain has TRBV5-4 and TRBJ1-2; 7 bases agree with TRBD1. Sequencing was performed on Tregs sorted from blood. As DNA, the CDR3 is TGTGCCAGCAGCTTGAGGCAGGGGGATGGCTACACCTTC. Translated, it gives CASSLRQGDGYTF.